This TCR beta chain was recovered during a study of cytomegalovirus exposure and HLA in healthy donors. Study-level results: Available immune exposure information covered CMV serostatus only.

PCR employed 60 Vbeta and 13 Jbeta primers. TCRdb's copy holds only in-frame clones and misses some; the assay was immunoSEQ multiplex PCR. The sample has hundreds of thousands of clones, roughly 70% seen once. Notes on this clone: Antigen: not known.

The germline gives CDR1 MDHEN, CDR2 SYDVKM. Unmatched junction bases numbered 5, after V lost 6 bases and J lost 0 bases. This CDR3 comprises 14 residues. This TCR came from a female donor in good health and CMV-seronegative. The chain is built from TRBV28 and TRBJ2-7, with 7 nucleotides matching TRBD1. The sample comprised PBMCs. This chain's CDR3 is CASSLRTGSYEQYF. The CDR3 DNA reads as TGTGCCAGCAGCCTCCGGACAGGCTCCTACGAGCAGTACTTC.